This T cell receptor beta chain was obtained from a study of blood T cells in healthy people across ages. Remarks on this clonotype: Antigen: not known.

Peripheral blood, roughly 9.3 milliliters per donor, was collected. Study-level points and caveats: With age, beta diversity per million T cells declined roughly linearly, significantly by around 43.

The use of a sample-barcoded 5' primer and a J-beta primer mix characterized a second PCR of about 7 to 12 cycles. TCRdb re-derived calls from the 5' RACE reads in MiXCR, one entry per CDR3 protein. This sample has about 800,000 distinct CDR3 sequences; 25% occur once, and the top ten carry approximately 3.7%. This CDR3 is 18 amino acids long. V shed 3 bases and J 7 bases; nucleotides not matched to a gene: 15. Germline V CDR1 and CDR2: SNHLY, FYNNEI. This sample also appeared in a second study, on T cells of mothers and their children. That report adds: Both sample barcodes and 2-4 random nucleotides came from the M1S primer of the second PCR. No persistent microchimeric T cell clones were detected at approximately 90 clones per million clonotypes sensitivity.

The receptor was derived from a boy aged 5-17 years in good health. What was sequenced was blood. The J gene is TRBJ2-1, the V gene TRBV2; 10 positions agree with TRBD1. CDR3 sequence: CASSEVPLGTGDGNEQFF. The CDR3 DNA reads TGTGCCAGCAGTGAGGTCCCTCTTGGGACAGGGGATGGAAATGAGCAGTTCTTC.